The 32 T cell receptor beta chains below were found in one sample sequenced in a study of T cells in Graves' hyperthyroidism and ophthalmopathy. Amplified TCR beta CDR3 regions came from RNA transcripts. HTBI primers were employed in a first-round RT-PCR of the TCR CDR3. TCRdb re-called the multiplex PCR reads with MiXCR, one entry per CDR3 protein. In the table there are about 400,000 distinct CDR3 sequences, roughly 15% of which are singletons. Sequenced input: blood. Receptor source: a woman under 30 with Graves' hyperthyroidism.

The V and J genes are TRBV30 and TRBJ2-1, with 14 nucleotides matching TRBD2. The CDR3 runs 17 residues. Germline V lookup: CDR1 GTSNPN, CDR2 SVGIG (reference sequence). The junction had 8 bases not matched to a gene; V was cut back by 4 bases and J by 3 bases. CDR3 residues: CAWMGLAGENVYNEQFF. The CDR3 nucleotides read TGTGCCTGGATGGGACTAGCGGGAGAAAACGTCTACAATGAGCAGTTCTTC.

This clonotype was seen only a few times. The CDR3 reads CASSWTSSGDEQFF. CDR3 bases: TGCGCCAGCAGCTGGACTAGCTCGGGCGATGAGCAGTTCTTC. The chain is built from TRBV5-1 and TRBJ2-1, with 8 bases identical to TRBD2. Germline V gene data show CDR1 as SGHRS and CDR2 as YFSETQ. The CDR3 loop spans 14 amino acids. After removal of 3 bases from V and 8 bases from J, the junction contained 7 bases not matched to a gene.

This clonotype showed up many times. V and J are TRBV27 and TRBJ2-2; 8 nucleotides match TRBD2. Germline V lookup: CDR1 MNHEY, CDR2 SMNVEV (reference sequence). This CDR3 is built from 16 residues. The V gene end was trimmed by 8 bases and the J gene end by 7 bases; junction bases not matched to a gene: 15. The CDR3 spells CASAPFAGGPGGELFF. CDR3 DNA sequence: TGTGCCAGCGCCCCCTTTGCGGGAGGTCCAGGCGGGGAGCTGTTTTTT.

The table lists this clonotype with many counts. V is TRBV27 and J is TRBJ2-5, with 11 positions matching TRBD1. Germline V lookup: CDR1 MNHEY, CDR2 SMNVEV (reference sequence). V gave up 6 bases and J gave up 5 bases; unmatched junction bases: 11. CDR3 length: 16 residues. Written as DNA, the CDR3 is TGTGCCAGCAGGAAGATCGGACAGGGGGCCGGGGAGACCCAGTACTTC. This sequence encodes CASRKIGQGAGETQYF.

The sample holds many counts of this clonotype. V and J are TRBV20-1 and TRBJ2-7, with D perhaps given as TRBD1 or TRBD2 (7 bases each). CDR3 size: 14 residues. V dropped 5 bases and J dropped 1 base, with 15 bases sitting between them. Germline assignment: CDR1 DFQATT and CDR2 SNEGSKA (reference sequence). DNA for the CDR3: TGCAGTGCTTACCCAGGGGGGGGTTCCTACGAGCAGTACTTC. The encoded protein is CSAYPGGGSYEQYF.

This clonotype was picked up many times. The V and J genes are TRBV7-2 and TRBJ2-5; no reliable D call. This CDR3 contains 13 residues. Trimming stripped 1 base from V and 5 bases from J, with 8 bases between. Germline loops: CDR1 SGHTA, CDR2 FQGNSA. In nucleotides, the CDR3 is TGTGCCAGCAGCTTAGGGATTCGTGAGACCCAGTACTTC. It codes for CASSLGIRETQYF.

This clonotype was counted at least ten times. This rearrangement joins TRBV20-1 to TRBJ2-7; 8 bases match TRBD1. The CDR3 loop spans 15 amino acids. V trimming: 6 bases; J trimming: 3 bases; junction bases outside the gene matches: 13. The germline V gene has CDR1 DFQATT and CDR2 SNEGSKA (reference sequence). CDR3 amino acids: CSANPRTGNFYEQYF. As DNA, the CDR3 is TGCAGTGCCAATCCACGGACAGGGAATTTCTACGAGCAGTACTTC.

This clonotype showed up just once. With a much larger clone just one base away, this may be a read error. J is TRBJ2-7 and V is TRBV28, with 7 bases fitting TRBD1. The CDR3 is 15 amino acids. With 5 bases clipped from V and 6 bases from J, the junction kept 13 bases outside the gene matches. Germline loops: CDR1 MDHEN, CDR2 SYDVKM. This CDR3 reads CASSLDRDSTCEQYF. The DNA of the CDR3 is TGTGCCAGCAGTCTGGACCGGGACAGCACCTGCGAGCAGTACTTC.

This clonotype was recorded many times. CDR3 sequence reads: CASSLPSSGANVLTF. DNA for the CDR3: TGTGCCAGCAGTCTCCCAAGCTCTGGGGCCAACGTCCTGACTTTC. The chain recombines TRBV28 with TRBJ2-6; D ambiguous. Germline V gene lookup returns CDR1 MDHEN and CDR2 SYDVKM. The V gene lost 5 bases and the J gene lost 0 bases, with 8 bases spanning the gap. CDR3 length: 15 residues.

V is TRBV5-5 and J is TRBJ2-1; maybe TRBD2 (5 bases). The germline CDR1 and CDR2 sequences are SGHKS and YYEKEE (reference sequence). The ends were cut back, 4 bases at V and 3 bases at J, with 11 bases in the middle. CDR3 length: 14 amino acids. CDR3 nucleotides: TGTGCCAGCAGCCAAGCCGACTACTACAATGAGCAGTTCTTC. It encodes CASSQADYYNEQFF.

This clonotype was counted many times. This chain links TRBV7-2 with TRBJ2-7; D possibly matches TRBD1 or TRBD2 (5 bases each). CDR1 is SGHTA, CDR2 FQGNSA, per germline. Trimming took off 4 bases at V and 4 bases at J, with 17 bases between the two ends. This CDR3 is built from 15 residues. Here the CDR3 DNA reads TGTGCCAGCAGCTCGTCGCCCCGGGACGTGTACGAGCAGTACTTC. Its translation is CASSSSPRDVYEQYF.

The table lists this clonotype with many counts. V is TRBV10-3 and J is TRBJ2-3; TRBD2 aligns across 7 bases. Germline CDR1 is ENHRY and CDR2 is SYGVKD. J was trimmed by 4 bases and V by 10 bases; bases with no gene match: 5. The CDR3 consists of 12 residues. This CDR3 is CATAREPDTQYF. The DNA for the CDR3 is TGTGCCACCGCGCGGGAGCCAGATACGCAGTATTTT.

The chain combines TRBV4-1 with TRBJ1-5; D not certain. This CDR3 region has 13 residues. Germline V lookup: CDR1 MGHRA, CDR2 YSYEKL. V dropped 0 bases and J dropped 5 bases, with 5 bases sitting between them. CDR3 in DNA: TGCGCCAGCAGCCAAGAATGGGATCAGCCCCAGCATTTT. It codes for CASSQEWDQPQHF.

This rearrangement joins TRBV6-2 or TRBV6-3 to TRBJ1-1, with D uncertain. Germline CDR1 and CDR2: MNHEY and SVGEGT. The CDR3 covers 17 residues. Trimming left V 2 bases short and J 4 bases short, with 20 bases between. CDR3 DNA: TGTGCCAGCAGTTACCCCCCCCGACGGATGATTAGCACTGAAGCTTTCTTT. It translates to CASSYPPRRMISTEAFF.

This clonotype came up many times. The V and J genes are TRBV12-3 or TRBV12-4 and TRBJ1-1; the D is unclear. There are 11 residues in the CDR3. V was pared by 6 bases and J by 1 base, with 3 bases between. In nucleotides, the CDR3 is TGTGCCAGCAGCTGGAACACTGAAGCTTTCTTT. Translation gives CASSWNTEAFF.

This clonotype was seen ten or more times. The CDR3 nucleotides read TGCGCCAGCAGCTTGGGGACTAGGCAAGAGACCCAGTACTTC. Protein: CASSLGTRQETQYF. This sequence joins TRBV5-1 and TRBJ2-5; TRBD2 agrees at 7 bases. There are 14 residues in the CDR3. V gave up 0 bases and J gave up 2 bases; unmatched junction bases: 1. Germline V CDR1 and CDR2: SGHRS, YFSETQ.

Ten or more counts support this clonotype. The genes are TRBV7-8 and TRBJ2-7, with TRBD2 matching 12 bases. With V trimmed by 1 base and J by 0 bases, 4 bases remained unmatched. The CDR3 has 17 amino acids. Germline V gene data show CDR1 as SGHVS and CDR2 as FQNEAQ. The CDR3 spells CASSLGGLAGLSYEQYF. The CDR3 coding sequence is TGTGCCAGCAGCTTAGGGGGACTAGCGGGTCTCTCCTACGAGCAGTACTTC.

About this clonotype: A much larger clonotype is one base distant, so this may be a read error. The rearrangement uses TRBV6-2 or TRBV6-3 and TRBJ2-5; TRBD2 is a possible D gene (6 bases). CDR1 and CDR2 from the germline V gene are MNHEY and SVGEGT. The CDR3 sequence is 15 residues long. The CDR3 DNA reads as TGTGCCAGCAGTTACGCGGGACTCCGCCAAGAGACCCGGTACTTC. This codes for CASSYAGLRQETRYF.

This clonotype was found many times. The CDR3 DNA is TGCAGCGGCGCCGAACGACAGGGGGCGACGAGCACTGAAGCTTTCTTT. It is translated as CSGAERQGATSTEAFF. The rearrangement uses TRBV29-1 and TRBJ1-1; 10 bases align to TRBD1. Trimming removed 7 bases from V and 4 bases from J; junction bases left unmatched: 15. Germline V gene lookup returns CDR1 SQVTM and CDR2 ANQGSEA. The CDR3 is made up of 16 amino acids.

This clonotype has a handful of counts. This sequence joins TRBV10-3 and TRBJ2-1, with 8 positions matching TRBD1. The germline CDR1 and CDR2 sequences are ENHRY and SYGVKD. The CDR3 runs 15 residues. J was trimmed by 4 bases and V by 7 bases; bases with no gene match: 9. As DNA, the CDR3 is TGTGCCATCACCGAGGGACAGGAACCTTACAATGAGCAGTTCTTC. Amino acids: CAITEGQEPYNEQFF.

The V gene is TRBV10-2, the J gene TRBJ1-1, with D maybe TRBD1 (5 bases). Germline CDR1 and CDR2: WSHSY and SAAADI. The CDR3 contains 14 residues. Trimming left V 4 bases short and J 7 bases short, with 16 bases between. CDR3: CASSVVRGGDEAFF. The CDR3 DNA sequence: TGCGCCAGCAGTGTTGTCCGGGGCGGGGATGAAGCTTTCTTT.

This clonotype has a count of ten or more. V is TRBV28 and J is TRBJ1-5; tentative D call: TRBD1 (5 bases). CDR1 is MDHEN, CDR2 SYDVKM, per germline. The CDR3 length is 22 residues. Trimming removed 3 bases from V and 4 bases from J, with 34 bases in between. CDR3 nucleotide sequence: TGTGCCAGCAGTTTTCAGGTCGGGACGAACTCTCCGGGACGCGTTTTTAATCAGCCCCAGCATTTT. Translating it yields CASSFQVGTNSPGRVFNQPQHF.

The genes are TRBV6-1 and TRBJ1-1, with D hard to call. The CDR3 contains 11 residues. V lost 1 base and J lost 10, with 7 bases in between. CDR1 MNHNS and CDR2 SASEGT come from the germline V gene. CDR3 sequence: CASSEELGAFF. For the CDR3, the DNA is TGTGCCAGCAGTGAAGAATTGGGAGCTTTCTTT.

As regards this clonotype: A much larger clone is a single base away; this may be a read error. The V call is TRBV28, the J call TRBJ1-1; D unclear. Germline V gene sequence: CDR1 MDHEN, CDR2 SYDVKM. Trimming removed 5 bases at V and 4 bases at J, with 17 bases between. This CDR3 spans 15 amino acids. CDR3 DNA sequence: TGTGCCAGCAGTGAATATCCAACAGAGAGCACTGAAGCTTTCTTT. As protein: CASSEYPTESTEAFF.

The sample holds many counts of this clonotype. The chain carries TRBV10-1 and TRBJ1-5; D is unclear. The CDR3 sequence is 12 residues long. The germline gives CDR1 WNHNN, CDR2 SYGVQD (reference sequence). V gave up 6 bases and J gave up 7 bases, with 10 bases separating them. The CDR3 nucleotides are TGCGCCAGCAGCGACCCCGGCCAGCCCCAGCATTTT. Translation gives CASSDPGQPQHF.

The sample holds one count of this clonotype. The chain is built from TRBV5-4 and TRBJ1-2; a possible D gene is TRBD1 (5 bases). Trimming cost V 4 bases and J 6 bases, with 22 bases left between them. The CDR3 is 16 amino acids. Per the germline V gene, CDR1 is SGHNT and CDR2 is YYREEE (reference sequence). Here the CDR3 reads CASSPEGVGTPDGYTF. CDR3 DNA: TGTGCCAGCAGCCCCGAAGGGGTAGGCACCCCCGATGGCTACACCTTC. The variable domain in full, completed from reference TRBV5-4 and TRBJ1-2, reads ETGVTQSPTHLIKTRGQQVTLRCSSQSGHNTVSWYQQALGQGPQFIFQYYREEENGRGNFPPRFSGLQFPNYSSELNVNALELDDSALYLCASSPEGVGTPDGYTFGSGTRLTVV.

Details on this clonotype: A much bigger clone sits one base away, suggesting this may be a read error. The chain employs TRBV11-2 and TRBJ2-5; 13 bases fit TRBD2. There are 17 residues in the CDR3. From germline, CDR1 is SGHAT and CDR2 FQNNGV. V lost 4 bases, J lost 7 bases, and 12 bases stayed unmatched. The CDR3 reads CASSSTSGRALYGTQYF. CDR3 DNA: TGTGCCAGCAGCTCCACTAGCGGGAGGGCCCTGTACGGGACCCAGTACTTC.

This clonotype has at least ten counts. The CDR3 bases are TGTGCCAGCAGCTTACAGGGGGTCTACACCTTC. Its protein is CASSLQGVYTF. The V and J genes are TRBV7-2 and TRBJ1-2, with 7 bases fitting TRBD1. Germline CDR1 is SGHTA and CDR2 is FQGNSA. Losses at the gene ends were 2 bases for V and 10 bases for J; bases not matched to a gene: 1. CDR3 length: 11 amino acids.

The rearrangement links TRBV3-1 to TRBJ2-1, with TRBD1 as a possible D gene (6 bases). Germline assignment: CDR1 LGHDT and CDR2 YNNKEL (reference sequence). There are 15 residues in the CDR3. V lost 4 bases and J lost 6, with 16 bases in between. The CDR3 nucleotides read TGTGCCAGCAGCCCCCCCGGGTCAGGGGCCAATGAGCAGTTCTTC. It codes for CASSPPGSGANEQFF.

This clonotype was observed at least ten times. J is TRBJ2-7 and V is TRBV5-1; D possibly corresponds to TRBD2 (8 bases). The germline gives CDR1 SGHRS, CDR2 YFSETQ. V gave up 4 bases and J gave up 3 bases, with 20 bases separating them. The CDR3 is 16 amino acids. The CDR3 protein is CASSRTGSTSGYEQYF. The CDR3 DNA is TGCGCCAGCAGCCGGACAGGCTCAACTAGCGGCTACGAGCAGTACTTC.

This clonotype was picked up many times. The V gene is TRBV28, the J gene TRBJ1-5; D call uncertain. The CDR3 runs to 16 residues. CDR1 and CDR2 from the germline V gene are MDHEN and SYDVKM. V dropped 1 base and J dropped 2 bases, with 12 bases sitting between them. CDR3 sequence (DNA): TGTGCCAGCAGTTTATTAGGCCCCATAGGCAATCAGCCCCAGCATTTT. Protein sequence: CASSLLGPIGNQPQHF.

J is TRBJ1-4 and V is TRBV5-1; possible D gene TRBD1, 6 bases. The CDR3 totals 14 residues. V lost 4 bases and J lost 7, with 14 bases in between. Germline V gene data show CDR1 as SGHRS and CDR2 as YFSETQ. The CDR3 region has the DNA TGCGCCAGCAGCCCACAGGGAAACGGTGAAAAACTGTTTTTT. Its protein product is CASSPQGNGEKLFF.